The T cell receptor (beta chain) under discussion was sequenced for a study of spatial heterogeneity in lung cancer. V lost 4 bases and J lost 1, with 5 bases in between. Germline CDR1 is SGHRS and CDR2 is YFSETQ. This CDR3 is built from 12 residues. TCRdb passed the 5' RACE reads through MiXCR, listing each CDR3 protein once. The sample yields under 4,000 distinct CDR3 sequences, 25% to 30% seen once. As to time point: sample taken at primary tumor resection. Whole RNA, isolated from tumor, nontumor lung or frozen PBMC, was sequenced without prior sorting. Remarks on this clonotype: The library was designed around alpha chains, so this beta chain is a stray read whose abundance carries little weight.

Source: PBMCs, taken at surgery. This chain joins TRBV5-1 and TRBJ2-5; tentative D call: TRBD1 (5 bases). The sequence derives from a female donor with early-stage non-small cell lung cancer. CDR3 coding DNA: TGCGCCAGCAGCAGGGGCCAAGAGACCCAGTACTTC. Its translation is CASSRGQETQYF.